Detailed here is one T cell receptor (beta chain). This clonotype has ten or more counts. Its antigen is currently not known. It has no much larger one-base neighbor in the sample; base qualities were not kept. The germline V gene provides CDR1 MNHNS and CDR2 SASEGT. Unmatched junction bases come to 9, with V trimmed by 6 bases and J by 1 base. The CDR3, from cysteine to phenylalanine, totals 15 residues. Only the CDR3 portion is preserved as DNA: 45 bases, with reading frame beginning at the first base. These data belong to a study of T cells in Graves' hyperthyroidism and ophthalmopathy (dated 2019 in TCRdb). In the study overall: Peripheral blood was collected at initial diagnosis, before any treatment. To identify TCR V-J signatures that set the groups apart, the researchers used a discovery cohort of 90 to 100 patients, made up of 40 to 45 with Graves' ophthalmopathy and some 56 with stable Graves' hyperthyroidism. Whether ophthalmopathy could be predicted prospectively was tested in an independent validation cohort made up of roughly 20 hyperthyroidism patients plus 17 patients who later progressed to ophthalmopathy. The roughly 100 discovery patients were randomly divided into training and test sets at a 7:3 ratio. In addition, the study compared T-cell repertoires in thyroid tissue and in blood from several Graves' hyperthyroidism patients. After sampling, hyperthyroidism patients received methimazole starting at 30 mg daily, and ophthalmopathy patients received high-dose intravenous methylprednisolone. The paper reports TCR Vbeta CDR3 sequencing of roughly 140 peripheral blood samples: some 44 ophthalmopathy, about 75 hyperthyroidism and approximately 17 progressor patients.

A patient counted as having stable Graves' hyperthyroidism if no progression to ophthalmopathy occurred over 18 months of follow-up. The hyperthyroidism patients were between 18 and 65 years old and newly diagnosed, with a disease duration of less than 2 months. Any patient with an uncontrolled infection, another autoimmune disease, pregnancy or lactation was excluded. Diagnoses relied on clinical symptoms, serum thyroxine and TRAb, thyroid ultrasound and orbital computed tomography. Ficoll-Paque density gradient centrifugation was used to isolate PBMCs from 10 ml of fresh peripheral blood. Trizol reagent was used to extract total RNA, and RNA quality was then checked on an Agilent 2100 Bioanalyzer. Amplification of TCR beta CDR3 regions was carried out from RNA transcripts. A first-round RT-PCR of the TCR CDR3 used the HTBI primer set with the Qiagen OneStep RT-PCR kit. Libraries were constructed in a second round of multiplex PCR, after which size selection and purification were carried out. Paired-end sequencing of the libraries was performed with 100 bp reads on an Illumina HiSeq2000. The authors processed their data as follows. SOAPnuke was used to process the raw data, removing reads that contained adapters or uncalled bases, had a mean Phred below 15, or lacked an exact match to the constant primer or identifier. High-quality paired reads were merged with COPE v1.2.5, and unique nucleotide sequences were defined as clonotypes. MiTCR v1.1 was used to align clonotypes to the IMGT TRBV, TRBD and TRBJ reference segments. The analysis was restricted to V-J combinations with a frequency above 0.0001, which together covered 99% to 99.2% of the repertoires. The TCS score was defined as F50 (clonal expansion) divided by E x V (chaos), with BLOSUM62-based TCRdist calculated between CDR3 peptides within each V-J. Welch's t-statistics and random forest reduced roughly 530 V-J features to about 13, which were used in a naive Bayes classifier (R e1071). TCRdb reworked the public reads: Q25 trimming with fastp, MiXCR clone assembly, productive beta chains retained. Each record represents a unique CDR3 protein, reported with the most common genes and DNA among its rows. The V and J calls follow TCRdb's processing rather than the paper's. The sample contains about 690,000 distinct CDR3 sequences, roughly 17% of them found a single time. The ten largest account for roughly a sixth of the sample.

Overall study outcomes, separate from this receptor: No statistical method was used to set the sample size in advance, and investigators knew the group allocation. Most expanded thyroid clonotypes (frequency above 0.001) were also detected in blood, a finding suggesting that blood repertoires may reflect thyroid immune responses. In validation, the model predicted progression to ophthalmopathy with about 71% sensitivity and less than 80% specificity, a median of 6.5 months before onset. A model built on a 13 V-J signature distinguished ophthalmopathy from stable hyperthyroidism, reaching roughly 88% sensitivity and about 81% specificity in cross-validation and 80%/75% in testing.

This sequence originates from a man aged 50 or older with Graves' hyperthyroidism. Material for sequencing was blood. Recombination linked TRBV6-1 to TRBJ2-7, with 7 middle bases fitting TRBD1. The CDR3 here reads CASREPGTESYEQYF. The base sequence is TGTGCCAGCAGAGAACCCGGGACAGAGTCCTACGAGCAGTACTTC.